This T cell receptor (beta chain) was observed in a study of T cell responses to AZD1222 COVID-19 vaccine. TCRdb keeps only in-frame clones here, not all; method: immunoSEQ multiplex PCR. This sample has about 39,000 clones, with 88% found just once. Source: peripheral blood, taken 28 days after the second dose of the MenACWY control vaccine. This sequence was found in an adult who received the MenACWY meningococcal vaccine as a control.

The CDR3: CASNLGPGGTGELFF. CDR3 DNA: TGTGCCAGTAATCTGGGCCCGGGCGGCACCGGGGAGCTGTTTTTT. The chain employs TRBV19 and TRBJ2-2; D uncertain. The V gene lost 7 bases and the J gene lost 4 bases, with 16 bases spanning the gap. This CDR3 comprises 15 residues. The V gene's germline CDR1 is LNHDA and CDR2 SQIVND (reference sequence).